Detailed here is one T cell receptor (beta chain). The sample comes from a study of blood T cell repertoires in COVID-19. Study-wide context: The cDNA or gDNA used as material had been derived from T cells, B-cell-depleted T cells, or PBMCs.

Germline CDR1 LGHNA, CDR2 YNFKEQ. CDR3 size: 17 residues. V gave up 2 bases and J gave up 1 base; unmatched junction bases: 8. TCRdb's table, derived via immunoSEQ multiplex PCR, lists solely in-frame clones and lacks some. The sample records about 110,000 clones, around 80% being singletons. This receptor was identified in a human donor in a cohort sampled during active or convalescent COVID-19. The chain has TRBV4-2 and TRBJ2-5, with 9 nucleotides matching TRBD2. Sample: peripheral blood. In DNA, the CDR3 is TGTGCCAGCAGCCAAAGGGAAGGCGGGAGGGCCCAAGAGACCCAGTACTTC. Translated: CASSQREGGRAQETQYF.